The clone carrying this T cell receptor (beta chain) occurred once. The source of the sample is a study of blood T cell repertoires in COVID-19. Study at large: Acute and convalescent COVID-19 samples came from the United States, Italy and Spain. PBMCs, B-cell-depleted T cells, or T cells were the source of the cDNA or gDNA that made up the material.

Using immunoSEQ multiplex PCR, the repertoire was profiled, and TCRdb retains in-frame clones only, with some absent. The sample shows around 230,000 clones, roughly 90% of them seen only once. The CDR3 length is 18 residues. V lost 0 bases, J lost 1 base, and 19 bases lay in between. Looked up from germline, CDR1 is SGHRS and CDR2 is YFSETQ. The chain is built from TRBV5-1 and TRBJ1-1; D gene ambiguous. This receptor was identified in a woman aged 40 to 55 with acute COVID-19. The specimen sequenced was PBMCs or T cells enriched from blood (not recorded which). The CDR3 nucleotides read TGCGCCAGCAGCTTGGATTCGCGGGGAAGTAGACGGAACACTGAAGCTTTCTTT. It is translated as CASSLDSRGSRRNTEAFF.